Below are 18 T cell receptor beta chains sequenced from a single sample in a study of T cell responses to AZD1222 COVID-19 vaccine. TCRdb's copy holds only in-frame clones and misses some; the assay was immunoSEQ multiplex PCR. The data show 150,000 or so clones, 80% to 95% seen once. The material sequenced was peripheral blood, taken on day 0 of AZD1222 vaccination. The receptors stem from an adult in good health.

V gene TRBV6-2 or TRBV6-3 combines with J gene TRBJ2-7; 9 bases map to TRBD1. Per the germline V gene, CDR1 is MNHEY and CDR2 is SVGEGT. This CDR3 is 16 amino acids long. Trimming removed 6 bases from V and 3 bases from J; junction bases left unmatched: 12. The CDR3 DNA follows: TGTGCCAGCAGCTCTCTCCCGGGACAGGGAATCTACGAGCAGTACTTC. Protein: CASSSLPGQGIYEQYF.

This chain links TRBV25-1 with TRBJ1-1, with TRBD1 identical over 8 bases. Germline V gives CDR1 MGHDK, CDR2 SYGVNS. Germline trimming cut 3 bases from V and 7 bases from J; bases unmatched to any gene: 13. The CDR3 runs to 16 residues. The DNA of the CDR3 is TGTGCCAGCAGTGACCAAGGGGCAGGGGGCGGCCTTGAAGCTTTCTTT. This gives the protein CASSDQGAGGGLEAFF.

A single count supports this clone. V usage is TRBV2 and J usage is TRBJ2-7; 7 bases fit TRBD2. CDR1 is SNHLY, CDR2 FYNNEI, per germline. The CDR3 totals 12 residues. J lost 3 bases, V lost 8 bases, and 4 bases had no gene match. In DNA form, the CDR3 reads TGTGCCAGCGGCGGGGGAATCTACGAGCAGTACTTC. This codes for CASGGGIYEQYF.

The rearrangement links TRBV4-1 to TRBJ1-2; D gene uncertain. Germline V lookup: CDR1 MGHRA, CDR2 YSYEKL. The CDR3 is 16 amino acids. Trimming pared 0 bases from V and 8 bases from J, leaving 19 bases between. CDR3: CASSQEALNPTRGYTF. CDR3 DNA: TGCGCCAGCAGCCAAGAGGCACTCAACCCAACGCGGGGCTACACCTTC.

The V gene is TRBV4-2, the J gene TRBJ2-5, with 10 bases fitting TRBD1. Germline V gene data show CDR1 as LGHNA and CDR2 as YNFKEQ. V shed 1 base, J shed 4 bases, and the junction held 3 bases outside the gene matches. This CDR3 comprises 15 residues. CDR3 DNA sequence: TGTGCCAGCAGCCAAGGGGACAGGGGACCAGAGACCCAGTACTTC. This codes for CASSQGDRGPETQYF.

A single count supports this clone. V and J are TRBV10-3 and TRBJ1-4, with 7 bases identical to TRBD1. Germline CDR1 and CDR2: ENHRY and SYGVKD. V trimming: 2 bases; J trimming: 8 bases; junction bases outside the gene matches: 8. CDR3 length: 15 residues. The CDR3 nucleotides read TGTGCCATCAGTGAGGGAGGGGGCGCCGGGGAAAAACTGTTTTTT. It yields the protein CAISEGGGAGEKLFF.

This chain connects TRBV11-3 to TRBJ2-7; D perhaps matches TRBD2 (7 bases). V dropped 1 base and J dropped 6 bases, with 10 bases sitting between them. Per germline, CDR1 SGHNT and CDR2 YENEEA. The CDR3 loop spans 13 amino acids. CDR3 protein: CASSLAGGREQYF. The CDR3 DNA follows: TGTGCCAGCAGCTTAGCCGGGGGGCGCGAGCAGTACTTC.

The chain employs TRBV21-1 and TRBJ2-5; TRBD2 reflects the table's D call only, with no check against the DNA. TRBV21-1 is annotated as a pseudogene. The CDR3 runs 16 residues. CDR3 sequence reads: CASSPGVDPPRETQYF. DNA of the CDR3: TGTGCCAGCAGCCCCGGGGTGGACCCGCCTCGGGAGACCCAGTACTTC.

The chain combines TRBV14 with TRBJ2-1; D unresolved. Germline V gene data show CDR1 as SGHDN and CDR2 as FVKESK. The V end lost 2 bases, the J end lost 5 bases, and 1 base lay between the germline ends. The CDR3 is made up of 11 amino acids. CDR3 nucleotides: TGTGCCAGCAGCCAACACAATGAGCAGTTCTTC. Protein: CASSQHNEQFF.

Only one count was recorded for this clone. The rearrangement links TRBV6-1 to TRBJ1-2; TRBD1 agrees at 7 bases. This CDR3 has 16 amino acids. V was clipped by 0 bases and J by 4 bases; unmatched bases: 8. CDR1 is MNHNS, CDR2 SASEGT, per germline. The CDR3 sequence: CASSEARDRGFYGYTF. For the CDR3, the DNA is TGTGCCAGCAGTGAAGCTCGGGACAGAGGTTTCTATGGCTACACCTTC.

The J gene is TRBJ1-1, the V gene TRBV7-9; D not certain. CDR3 length: 12 amino acids. Trimming removed 1 base at V and 7 bases at J, with 7 bases between. Germline loops: CDR1 SEHNR, CDR2 FQNEAQ (reference sequence). CDR3 residues: CASSLDSSEAFF. The CDR3 nucleotides read TGTGCCAGCAGCTTAGACTCCAGTGAAGCTTTCTTT.

This clone was seen only once. The chain carries TRBV2 and TRBJ1-1, with unresolved D. The CDR3 runs 17 residues. The V gene's germline CDR1 is SNHLY and CDR2 FYNNEI. Trimming removed 2 bases from V and 0 bases from J, with 16 bases in between. Here the CDR3 reads CASSEMKAGSMNTEAFF. The CDR3 DNA reads TGTGCCAGCAGTGAAATGAAGGCTGGGAGCATGAACACTGAAGCTTTCTTT.

DNA for the CDR3: TGTGCCAGCAGTTTTGACGCGGCACAGTACAATGAGCAGTTCTTC. It yields the protein CASSFDAAQYNEQFF. The rearrangement uses TRBV27 and TRBJ2-1; D remains ambiguous. The CDR3 is 15 amino acids. The V end was cut by 3 bases, the J end by 4 bases, with 13 bases between. Germline V lookup: CDR1 MNHEY, CDR2 SMNVEV (reference sequence).

The chain has TRBV7-9 and TRBJ1-2; D uncertain. V was trimmed by 1 base and J by 6 bases, leaving 18 bases between them. The CDR3 is made up of 16 amino acids. CDR1 is SEHNR, CDR2 FQNEAQ, per germline (reference sequence). In nucleotides, the CDR3 is TGTGCCAGCAGCTTAGGGCAAGTTGCCCAAAGGGATGGCTACACCTTC. This translates into CASSLGQVAQRDGYTF.

CDR3 in DNA: TGTGCCACCAGTGAAGACAGGGGCGAGCAGTACTTC. As protein: CATSEDRGEQYF. The V and J genes are TRBV24-1 and TRBJ2-7; TRBD1 aligns across 8 bases. Germline assignment: CDR1 KGHDR and CDR2 SFDVKD. The CDR3 sequence is 12 residues long. The trim removed 4 bases at V and 6 bases at J, leaving 1 base unmatched.

The chain is built from TRBV18 and TRBJ2-7; D may be TRBD1 (6 bases). The germline V and J ends were trimmed by 2 bases and 2 bases, with 10 bases remaining between them. Per the germline V gene, CDR1 is KGHSH and CDR2 is LQKENI. This CDR3 has 14 residues. The DNA for the CDR3 is TGTGCCAGCTCACCAAGGACAGAGACCTACGAGCAGTACTTC. It translates to CASSPRTETYEQYF.

The chain employs TRBV29-1 and TRBJ2-2; D may be TRBD1 (5 bases). V lost 0 bases and J 2 bases, leaving 10 bases between the germline ends. CDR1 SQVTM and CDR2 ANQGSEA come from the germline V gene. The CDR3 contains 15 residues. The CDR3 DNA follows: TGCAGCGTTGAAGAAAGGACACCAAACACCGGGGAGCTGTTTTTT. It specifies CSVEERTPNTGELFF.

The CDR3 DNA sequence: TGTGCCAGCAGTCGGACAGGCTATGGCTACACCTTC. Translating gives CASSRTGYGYTF. The chain employs TRBV2 and TRBJ1-2; 7 nucleotides line up with TRBD1. The CDR3 is made up of 12 amino acids. V was clipped by 5 bases and J by 4 bases; unmatched bases: 1. Per the germline V gene, CDR1 is SNHLY and CDR2 is FYNNEI.